The 17 T cell receptor beta chains presented below share a single source sample, sequenced in a study of T cells after yellow fever vaccination. TCRdb reanalysed the 5' RACE reads using MiXCR and keeps one entry per CDR3 protein. The sample contains 600,000 to 750,000 distinct CDR3 sequences, about 12% of which appear only once. The specimen was PBMCs, collected on the day of the yellow fever booster vaccination. The origin of the receptors is a man aged 25 to 40 who received the YFV17D yellow fever vaccine.

In this sample, this clonotype turned up many times. V usage is TRBV3-1 and J usage is TRBJ2-1, with D perhaps TRBD1 (6 bases). This CDR3 contains 15 residues. Germline lookup yields CDR1 LGHDT and CDR2 YNNKEL (reference sequence). Deletions cut 5 bases from V and 8 bases from J, with 19 bases between. Here the CDR3 reads CASSLGQMTVDEQFF. For the CDR3, the DNA is TGTGCCAGCAGCTTAGGACAGATGACCGTGGATGAGCAGTTCTTC.

This clonotype was found a few times. The CDR3, as DNA: TGTGCCAGCAGCCACACCTCGTCCTACAATGAGCAGTTCTTC. Translated, it gives CASSHTSSYNEQFF. V usage is TRBV3-1 and J usage is TRBJ2-1, with no clear D. The CDR3 covers 14 residues. From germline, CDR1 is LGHDT and CDR2 YNNKEL (reference sequence). V gave up 3 bases and J gave up 1 base, with 7 bases separating them.

The sample holds many counts of this clonotype. The chain is built from TRBV7-2 and TRBJ1-4; TRBD1 might be the D (6 bases). Germline V gene sequence: CDR1 SGHTA, CDR2 FQGNSA. The CDR3 spans 18 residues. Between the trimmed V and J ends, which lost 2 bases and 0 bases, there was a span of 16 bases. The CDR3 loop reads CASSLWAAGVATNEKLFF. CDR3 nucleotide sequence: TGTGCCAGCAGCTTATGGGCTGCAGGGGTTGCAACTAATGAAAAACTGTTTTTT.

This sequence joins TRBV12-3 or TRBV12-4 and TRBJ2-7, with 8 bases aligning to TRBD2. With 2 bases clipped from V and 7 bases from J, the junction kept 10 bases outside the gene matches. This CDR3 contains 15 residues. The CDR3 loop reads CASSLLAGLSGEQYF. Here the CDR3 DNA reads TGTGCCAGCAGTTTACTAGCGGGCCTTTCCGGGGAGCAGTACTTC.

This clonotype has just a few counts. This chain joins TRBV6-2 or TRBV6-3 and TRBJ1-2; TRBD1 is a possible D gene (5 bases). From germline, CDR1 is MNHEY and CDR2 SVGEGT. With 6 bases removed from V and 4 bases from J, the gap between germline ends came to 15 bases. The CDR3 covers 14 residues. CDR3 loop: CASSKQDPLYGYTF. The CDR3, as DNA: TGTGCCAGCAGCAAACAGGATCCCCTCTATGGCTACACCTTC.

This clonotype was seen a few times. The chain joins TRBV12-3 or TRBV12-4 to TRBJ2-7; D is undetermined. V was clipped by 5 bases and J by 5 bases, with 10 bases between them. The CDR3 loop spans 12 amino acids. The CDR3 DNA follows: TGTGCCAGCAGTCACCGTGGGGACGAGCAGTACTTC. The encoded protein is CASSHRGDEQYF.

V gene TRBV20-1 combines with J gene TRBJ2-1, with D perhaps matching TRBD1 (6 bases). Deletions cut 4 bases from V and 8 bases from J, with 21 bases between. The CDR3 sequence is 15 residues long. Germline loops: CDR1 DFQATT, CDR2 SNEGSKA (reference sequence). The CDR3 loop is CSATGTGHRPHEQFF. The DNA for the CDR3 is TGCAGTGCTACCGGGACGGGACACCGGCCCCATGAGCAGTTCTTC.

This clonotype was recorded a few times. The CDR3 sequence: CASSPGSQQYF. In DNA, the CDR3 is TGTGCCAGCAGCCCCGGGAGTCAGCAGTACTTC. The V and J genes are TRBV7-9 and TRBJ2-7; D is perhaps TRBD2 (6 bases). Trimming cost V 5 bases and J 8 bases, with 10 bases left between them. The germline gives CDR1 SEHNR, CDR2 FQNEAQ (reference sequence). This CDR3 has 11 residues. Together with reference TRBV7-9 and TRBJ2-7, the CDR3 gives the full variable domain: DTGVSQNPRHKITKRGQNVTFRCDPISEHNRLYWYRQTLGQGPEFLTYFQNEAQLEKSRLLSDRFSAERPKGSFSTLEIQRTEQGDSAMYLCASSPGSQQYFGPGTRLTVT.

The genes are TRBV29-1 and TRBJ2-3; D not resolved. Germline V gene lookup returns CDR1 SQVTM and CDR2 ANQGSEA. Trimming removed 6 bases from V and 1 base from J, with 17 bases in between. There are 15 residues in the CDR3. The CDR3 is CSVTPSSDRTDTQYF. In DNA form, the CDR3 reads TGCAGCGTAACACCGTCGAGTGATCGCACAGATACGCAGTATTTT.

The chain employs TRBV7-9 and TRBJ2-7, with D maybe TRBD2 (7 bases). V was clipped by 1 base and J by 11 bases, with 12 bases between them. The germline V gene has CDR1 SEHNR and CDR2 FQNEAQ (reference sequence). The CDR3 consists of 12 residues. CDR3 coding DNA: TGTGCCAGCAGCTTAGATCAGGGGAGGGAGTACTTC. It codes for CASSLDQGREYF.

This clonotype was seen only a few times. The rearrangement joins TRBV10-3 to TRBJ2-7, with D uncertain. CDR1 is ENHRY and CDR2 is SYGVKD in the germline V gene. CDR3 size: 11 residues. V gave up 2 bases and J gave up 4 bases, with 3 bases separating them. Written as DNA, the CDR3 is TGTGCCATCAGTGAGGAATACGAGCAGTACTTC. Residues: CAISEEYEQYF.

This rearrangement joins TRBV9 to TRBJ2-7; no definite D call. Per germline, CDR1 SGDLS and CDR2 YYNGEE. The length of the CDR3 is 14 residues. Trimming stripped 3 bases from V and 6 bases from J, with 16 bases between. The CDR3 DNA is TGTGCCAGCAGCGCAGAGCTCCTTTCGGCCGAGCAGTACTTC. This encodes CASSAELLSAEQYF.

This clonotype was counted only a few times. The chain couples TRBV10-2 to TRBJ2-3; 8 nucleotides match TRBD2. Germline CDR1 reads WSHSY; CDR2 reads SAAADI. The CDR3 sequence is 15 residues long. V was clipped by 7 bases and J by 0 bases; unmatched bases: 6. As DNA, the CDR3 is TGCGCCAGCACCACTAGCGGAGCTAGCACAGATACGCAGTATTTT. This sequence encodes CASTTSGASTDTQYF.

The chain employs TRBV7-3 and TRBJ2-3; D gene uncertain. This CDR3 comprises 15 residues. Germline-derived CDR1 and CDR2 are SGHTA and FQGTGA. Trimming took off 9 bases at V and 1 base at J, with 17 bases between the two ends. This chain's CDR3 is CARLGSPLRTDTQYF. Written as DNA, the CDR3 is TGTGCCAGGTTAGGATCTCCTCTTCGCACAGATACGCAGTATTTT.

This clonotype was counted a single time. The J gene is TRBJ2-3, the V gene TRBV5-4; D is perhaps TRBD2 (6 bases). V lost 0 bases to trimming and J lost 2 bases, with 13 bases between them. Germline CDR1 reads SGHNT; CDR2 reads YYREEE (reference sequence). CDR3 size: 16 residues. The CDR3 bases are TGTGCCAGCAGCTTGGTCTCCGGGAGAGCCACAGATACGCAGTATTTT. Its protein is CASSLVSGRATDTQYF.

The V call is TRBV25-1, the J call TRBJ2-3, with D hard to call. The CDR3 has 14 amino acids. Trimming cost V 7 bases and J 1 base, with 12 bases left between them. CDR1 is MGHDK, CDR2 SYGVNS, per germline. CDR3 in amino acids: CASTPGYRTDTQYF. CDR3 DNA sequence: TGTGCCAGCACGCCCGGATACCGCACAGATACGCAGTATTTT.

There are a few counts of this clonotype. The J gene is TRBJ2-7, the V gene TRBV9; tentatively, D is TRBD2 (5 bases). This CDR3 is built from 13 residues. The V and J ends lost 4 bases and 12 bases respectively, with 20 bases between them. Germline CDR1 is SGDLS and CDR2 is YYNGEE. CDR3 sequence: CASSSRESWFLYF. CDR3 in DNA: TGTGCCAGCAGCTCAAGGGAGTCATGGTTTCTGTACTTC.